This entry describes one T cell receptor (beta chain). The sample belongs to a study of blood T cell repertoires in COVID-19. Across the whole study: Samples representing acute and convalescent COVID-19 were sourced from the United States, Italy and Spain. Sources were T cells, B-cell-depleted T cells, or PBMCs; the material itself was cDNA or gDNA.

Germline trimming cut 4 bases from V and 1 base from J; bases unmatched to any gene: 10. This CDR3 has 18 amino acids. From germline, CDR1 is LGHNA and CDR2 YSLEER. As handled by the study authors: Quantification of nucleated cells was approximated via reference gene primer amplification. The assay was immunoSEQ multiplex PCR, and TCRdb's table has in-frame clones only and misses some. That table gives V, J and clone size, and the DNA gave D and trimming. In the table there are 150,000 or so clones, over 65% of which are singletons. The source material was peripheral blood. The chain links TRBV4-3 to TRBJ2-2; 9 nucleotides agree with TRBD1. The receptor's source is a man at least 80 years old with acute or convalescent COVID-19. The CDR3 sequence: CASSRVPWTGVNTGELFF. The CDR3 nucleotides read TGCGCCAGCAGCCGAGTGCCCTGGACAGGGGTGAACACCGGGGAGCTGTTTTTT.